A single sample gave rise to the 31 T cell receptor beta chains below, sequenced in a study of T-cell memory formation after mild COVID-19. TCRdb used MiXCR to reprocess the 5' RACE reads, holding one entry per CDR3 protein. The sample consists of around 300,000 distinct CDR3 sequences, 10% to 15% of them appearing once. Material for sequencing was PBMCs or a T cell subset sorted from them (not recorded which). These receptors were obtained from a man aged 18 to 30 who had mild COVID-19 (a few samples of this study predate the infection). Cell type and time point are not known.

There are a few counts of this clonotype. The chain joins TRBV7-9 to TRBJ1-4, with D uncertain. CDR3 length: 16 residues. From germline, CDR1 is SEHNR and CDR2 FQNEAQ (reference sequence). Trimming stripped 3 bases from V and 7 bases from J, with 18 bases between. CDR3: CASSLARVSDAEKLFF. For the CDR3, the DNA is TGTGCCAGCAGCTTGGCCCGGGTTTCCGATGCTGAAAAACTGTTTTTT.

The J gene is TRBJ1-1, the V gene TRBV7-9; no firm D call. The length of the CDR3 is 17 residues. CDR1 and CDR2 (germline): SEHNR, FQNEAQ (reference sequence). The V and J ends lost 1 base and 0 bases respectively, with 15 bases between them. The CDR3 DNA reads as TGTGCCAGCAGCTTAGTATTCGGGGTCAGGATGAACACTGAAGCTTTCTTT. It codes for CASSLVFGVRMNTEAFF.

The V call is TRBV5-6, the J call TRBJ1-2; D is possibly TRBD1 (6 bases). Between the trimmed V and J ends, which lost 2 bases and 5 bases, there was a span of 13 bases. Germline CDR1 reads SGHDT; CDR2 reads YYEEEE. CDR3 length equals 14 residues. The CDR3, as DNA: TGTGCCAGCAGCTTCGACAGGACGGAGTATGGCTACACCTTC. This sequence encodes CASSFDRTEYGYTF.

This clonotype turned up a few times. The genes are TRBV5-1 and TRBJ2-1, with D perhaps matching TRBD1 (6 bases). The germline CDR1 and CDR2 sequences are SGHRS and YFSETQ. V dropped 3 bases and J dropped 6 bases, with 7 bases sitting between them. The CDR3 spans 12 residues. In DNA form, the CDR3 reads TGCGCCAGCAGCTACAGGGCCAATGAGCAGTTCTTC. It encodes CASSYRANEQFF.

CDR3 region: CASSYSTGGFNSPLHF. Written as DNA, the CDR3 is TGTGCCAGCAGTTACTCGACCGGGGGGTTCAATTCACCCCTCCACTTT. The chain is built from TRBV6-2 or TRBV6-3 and TRBJ1-6, with TRBD1 as a possible D gene (5 bases). Trimming removed 0 bases from V and 7 bases from J, with 13 bases in between. Germline CDR1 reads MNHEY; CDR2 reads SVGEGT. The CDR3 contains 16 residues.

This clonotype was seen more than once but under ten times. The CDR3 spells CSARDQGAVNSPLHF. The CDR3 nucleotides are TGCAGTGCTAGAGATCAGGGGGCGGTTAATTCACCCCTCCACTTT. The chain couples TRBV20-1 to TRBJ1-6, with 8 bases identical to TRBD1. Germline values: CDR1 DFQATT, CDR2 SNEGSKA (reference sequence). The CDR3 runs 15 residues. V trimming: 0 bases; J trimming: 6 bases; junction bases outside the gene matches: 4.

The gene calls are TRBV6-6 and TRBJ2-5; D assignment may be TRBD1 or TRBD2 (5 bases each). V lost 6 bases and J lost 5, with 22 bases in between. This CDR3 spans 16 amino acids. The germline V gene encodes CDR1 MNHNY and CDR2 SVGAGI (reference sequence). The CDR3 sequence: CASRQTTLGDGETQYF. The CDR3 bases are TGTGCCAGCAGACAGACGACCCTAGGGGACGGGGAGACCCAGTACTTC.

This clonotype was detected only a few times. V is TRBV20-1 and J is TRBJ2-5, with 9 bases that match TRBD2. Per the germline V gene, CDR1 is DFQATT and CDR2 is SNEGSKA (reference sequence). The CDR3 has 12 residues. CDR3 DNA: TGCAGCCAAGGGACTAGCCGGGAGACCCAGTACTTC. Translated, it gives CSQGTSRETQYF.

The rearrangement uses TRBV7-2 and TRBJ2-3, with a weak D call TRBD2 (5 bases). This CDR3 is built from 14 residues. CDR1 and CDR2 from the germline V gene are SGHTA and FQGNSA. Trimming left V 5 bases short and J 2 bases short, with 11 bases between. The DNA for the CDR3 is TGTGCCAGCAGCCGTGGACTGGCCACAGATACGCAGTATTTT. Its protein is CASSRGLATDTQYF.

This chain links TRBV3-1 with TRBJ1-1; TRBD1 is a possible D gene (6 bases). Germline-derived CDR1 and CDR2 are LGHDT and YNNKEL (reference sequence). V was clipped by 0 bases and J by 13 bases, with 15 bases between them. CDR3 length: 13 residues. This CDR3 is CASSQESTGRLFF. For the CDR3, the DNA is TGTGCCAGCAGCCAAGAAAGTACAGGGAGGCTTTTCTTT.

The chain employs TRBV9 and TRBJ2-3; D is uncertain. This CDR3 has 15 residues. Germline CDR1 SGDLS, CDR2 YYNGEE. V lost 0 bases, J lost 0 bases, and 8 bases lay in between. CDR3 residues: CASSVGSSSTDTQYF. The CDR3 DNA follows: TGTGCCAGCAGCGTAGGGAGTTCTAGCACAGATACGCAGTATTTT.

The V call is TRBV7-8, the J call TRBJ2-3; tentative D call: TRBD1 (6 bases). The germline V gene encodes CDR1 SGHVS and CDR2 FQNEAQ. The V end was cut by 8 bases, the J end by 2 bases, with 17 bases between. CDR3 length: 15 residues. The CDR3 sequence: CASDQGQGYTDTQYF. DNA for the CDR3: TGTGCCAGCGACCAGGGGCAGGGGTACACAGATACGCAGTATTTT.

This clonotype was recorded at least ten times. CDR3 sequence (DNA): TGTGCCAGCTCACCGGACGGAGCACGCCTGAGATCAGCTTTTAACTATGGCTACACCTTC. This encodes CASSPDGARLRSAFNYGYTF. The chain is built from TRBV18 and TRBJ1-2; the D is unclear. V was cut by 3 bases and J by 1 base, with 27 bases left in between. The CDR3 length is 20 residues. Germline lookup yields CDR1 KGHSH and CDR2 LQKENI.

This clonotype has just a few counts. The rearrangement links TRBV4-3 to TRBJ2-5; D gene ambiguous. Between the trimmed V and J ends, which lost 1 base and 2 bases, there was a span of 8 bases. This CDR3 is built from 14 residues. CDR1 is LGHNA, CDR2 YSLEER, per germline. CDR3 loop: CASSQGAGQETQYF. CDR3 in DNA: TGCGCCAGCAGCCAAGGGGCAGGTCAAGAGACCCAGTACTTC.

The chain links TRBV4-1 to TRBJ2-7; D might be TRBD1 or TRBD2, each matching 6 bases. V was clipped by 0 bases and J by 3 bases, with 12 bases between them. Germline V gene lookup returns CDR1 MGHRA and CDR2 YSYEKL. This CDR3 spans 15 amino acids. CDR3 coding DNA: TGCGCCAGCAGCCAAGACTCGGGGGCCGGCTACGAGCAGTACTTC. It is translated as CASSQDSGAGYEQYF.

This clonotype was seen a handful of times. The chain has TRBV2 and TRBJ2-2, with TRBD1 matching over 8 bases. Trimming removed 7 bases from V and 7 bases from J; junction bases left unmatched: 17. Germline V gives CDR1 SNHLY, CDR2 FYNNEI. CDR3 length equals 17 residues. The CDR3 loop reads CASKPDRGNFGVGELFF. CDR3 sequence (DNA): TGTGCCAGCAAACCCGACAGGGGCAATTTCGGGGTCGGGGAGCTGTTTTTT.

This clonotype showed up many times. The chain is built from TRBV5-1 and TRBJ2-1, with 9 bases aligning to TRBD2. The germline V gene encodes CDR1 SGHRS and CDR2 YFSETQ. The CDR3 totals 15 residues. J gave up 2 bases and V 0 bases, and 0 bases lay outside the gene matches. In nucleotides, the CDR3 is TGCGCCAGCAGCTTGGGCGGGGGGGCCTACAATGAGCAGTTCTTC. Encoded protein: CASSLGGGAYNEQFF.

The rearrangement links TRBV12-3 or TRBV12-4 to TRBJ2-5; TRBD1 matches at 8 bases. The CDR3 has 14 residues. V shed 6 bases and J 7 bases; nucleotides not matched to a gene: 10. CDR3 region: CASSNFGGQATQYF. The CDR3 DNA reads TGTGCCAGCAGCAATTTCGGGGGACAGGCGACCCAGTACTTC.

This clonotype has only a few counts. V usage is TRBV9 and J usage is TRBJ2-6; D unresolved. The V end was cut by 3 bases, the J end by 0 bases, with 4 bases between. Germline V gene sequence: CDR1 SGDLS, CDR2 YYNGEE. This CDR3 spans 14 amino acids. CDR3 sequence: CASSAGSGANVLTF. The CDR3 bases are TGTGCCAGCAGCGCCGGCTCTGGGGCCAACGTCCTGACTTTC.

The sample holds a few counts of this clonotype. The chain employs TRBV9 and TRBJ2-1; 8 bases line up with TRBD1. The junction had 17 bases not matched to a gene; V was cut back by 4 bases and J by 8 bases. CDR3 length equals 17 residues. Germline assignment: CDR1 SGDLS and CDR2 YYNGEE. CDR3 loop: CASSSRGQEVLGDEQFF. The CDR3 DNA reads TGTGCCAGCAGCAGTAGGGGACAGGAGGTTTTAGGCGATGAGCAGTTCTTC.

J is TRBJ1-2 and V is TRBV19; D not resolved. Germline V gene sequence: CDR1 LNHDA, CDR2 SQIVND (reference sequence). The CDR3 totals 14 residues. With 3 bases removed from V and 1 base from J, the gap between germline ends came to 9 bases. The CDR3 here is CASSISMGNYGYTF. The CDR3 DNA follows: TGTGCCAGTAGTATCAGCATGGGTAACTATGGCTACACCTTC.

This clonotype was seen ten or more times. V is TRBV7-3 and J is TRBJ1-1; TRBD1 is a possible D gene (5 bases). CDR1 SGHTA and CDR2 FQGTGA come from the germline V gene. There are 15 residues in the CDR3. V was trimmed by 2 bases and J by 1 base, leaving 11 bases between them. Here the CDR3 DNA reads TGTGCCAGCAGCTTATCGGCGGGGGGGAACACTGAAGCTTTCTTT. Translation: CASSLSAGGNTEAFF.

This clonotype appeared a few times. CDR3 coding DNA: TGCAGCGTTGGTATCTCGGGGGCTATGGAGCAGTACTTC. Translating gives CSVGISGAMEQYF. The V and J genes are TRBV29-1 and TRBJ2-7, with D perhaps matching TRBD1 or TRBD2 (6 bases each). The CDR3 is 13 residues long. CDR1 is SQVTM, CDR2 ANQGSEA, per germline. V was trimmed by 4 bases and J by 7 bases, leaving 17 bases between them.

The rearrangement links TRBV7-6 to TRBJ2-2; D may be TRBD1 (5 bases). Germline V CDR1 and CDR2: SGHVS, FNYEAQ. The length of the CDR3 is 15 residues. V lost 5 bases and J lost 3, with 13 bases in between. The CDR3 loop reads CASSDSRADTGELFF. The CDR3 DNA reads as TGTGCCAGCAGCGACTCCAGGGCCGACACCGGGGAGCTGTTTTTT. The whole variable domain, remainder taken from reference TRBV7-6 and TRBJ2-2, is GAGVSQSPRYKVTKRGQDVALRCDPISGHVSLYWYRQALGQGPEFLTYFNYEAQQDKSGLPNDRFSAERPEGSISTLTIQRTEQRDSAMYRCASSDSRADTGELFFGEGSRLTVL.

The chain uses TRBV6-1 and TRBJ1-5, with D possibly being TRBD1 (5 bases). The V end lost 7 bases, the J end lost 4 bases, and 14 bases lay between the germline ends. The CDR3 is 14 residues long. Per the germline V gene, CDR1 is MNHNS and CDR2 is SASEGT. CDR3 bases: TGTGCCAGCACCTCCGGGGCTTGGAATCAGCCCCAGCATTTT. Encoded protein: CASTSGAWNQPQHF.

The rearrangement uses TRBV5-1 and TRBJ2-5; tentatively, D is TRBD1 (5 bases). CDR3 length: 14 amino acids. Germline V lookup: CDR1 SGHRS, CDR2 YFSETQ. V was clipped by 5 bases and J by 2 bases, with 13 bases between them. The CDR3 spells CASSSPGKQETQYF. In nucleotides, the CDR3 is TGCGCCAGCAGTTCCCCAGGGAAACAAGAGACCCAGTACTTC.

This clonotype was detected only a few times. The chain carries TRBV7-8 and TRBJ2-3; TRBD2 agrees at 9 bases. The CDR3 is made up of 17 amino acids. The V gene's germline CDR1 is SGHVS and CDR2 FQNEAQ. Trimming removed 5 bases from V and 5 bases from J; junction bases left unmatched: 14. The CDR3 reads CASSHHSGGLRKDTQYF. In nucleotides, the CDR3 is TGTGCCAGCAGCCATCATAGCGGGGGCCTACGGAAAGATACGCAGTATTTT.

This clonotype was detected ten times or more. The CDR3 reads CASSQGTSRGNEQFF. The CDR3 DNA reads TGTGCCAGCAGTCAAGGGACTAGTCGAGGGAATGAGCAGTTCTTC. V and J are TRBV6-5 and TRBJ2-1, with 8 bases that match TRBD2. Germline loops: CDR1 MNHEY, CDR2 SVGAGI. The CDR3 is 15 amino acids. V shed 5 bases, J shed 7 bases, and the junction held 10 bases outside the gene matches.

This clonotype was counted between two and nine times. The CDR3 DNA follows: TGTGCCAGCAGCTTACTGGACGAAGAGACCCAGTACTTC. This encodes CASSLLDEETQYF. The gene calls are TRBV7-6 and TRBJ2-5, with D uncertain. With 2 bases removed from V and 3 bases from J, the gap between germline ends came to 7 bases. CDR1 and CDR2 from the germline V gene are SGHVS and FNYEAQ. The CDR3 consists of 13 residues.

This clonotype was detected a few times. This chain uses TRBV7-2 with TRBJ1-1; the D is unclear. V lost 4 bases, J lost 7 bases, and 13 bases lay in between. Germline loops: CDR1 SGHTA, CDR2 FQGNSA. The CDR3 is 13 amino acids. The CDR3 nucleotides read TGTGCCAGCAGCTACGGCAGCTCTCTTGAAGCTTTCTTT. Its translation: CASSYGSSLEAFF.

This clonotype came up many times. The genes are TRBV7-9 and TRBJ2-5, with no clear D. Trimming stripped 4 bases from V and 3 bases from J, with 6 bases between. Germline values: CDR1 SEHNR, CDR2 FQNEAQ (reference sequence). The CDR3 totals 12 residues. The CDR3 coding sequence is TGTGCCAGCAGCTCAACCGAAGAGACCCAGTACTTC. It yields the protein CASSSTEETQYF.